The 30 T cell receptor beta chains presented below share a single source sample, sequenced in a study of T cell responses to AZD1222 COVID-19 vaccine. Libraries were prepared by immunoSEQ multiplex PCR; TCRdb keeps only in-frame clonotypes and omits some of them. The data contain tens of thousands of clones, roughly 88% of them singletons. Material: peripheral blood, obtained 28 days after the second AZD1222 dose. These receptors were taken from an adult who received the AZD1222 COVID-19 vaccine.

The V and J genes are TRBV18 and TRBJ1-3; 9 bases map to TRBD1. This CDR3 is 17 amino acids long. CDR1 and CDR2 from the germline V gene are KGHSH and LQKENI. V was clipped by 1 base and J by 0 bases; unmatched bases: 4. DNA for the CDR3: TGTGCCAGCTCACCACGGACAGGGGACAACTCTGGAAACACCATATATTTT. Protein sequence: CASSPRTGDNSGNTIYF.

The CDR3 protein is CASSAWAGGIGEQYV. CDR3 bases: TGTGCCAGCAGCGCCTGGGCGGGGGGTATAGGCGAGCAGTACGTC. The rearrangement links TRBV7-9 to TRBJ2-7, with 8 nucleotides matching TRBD2. The CDR3 extends over 15 amino acids. The germline CDR1 and CDR2 sequences are SEHNR and FQNEAQ (reference sequence). V gave up 5 bases and J gave up 6 bases; unmatched junction bases: 12.

The V gene is TRBV19, the J gene TRBJ1-2, with D possibly being TRBD1 (6 bases). Germline assignment: CDR1 LNHDA and CDR2 SQIVND (reference sequence). This CDR3 is built from 13 residues. Trimming stripped 6 bases from V and 2 bases from J, with 10 bases between. CDR3: CASRGAGNYGYTF. The CDR3 DNA reads TGTGCCAGTAGGGGGGCGGGGAACTATGGCTACACCTTC.

This sequence joins TRBV3-1 (or the pseudogene TRBV3-2) and TRBJ2-3, with 10 positions matching TRBD2. Trimming removed 4 bases from V and 2 bases from J; junction bases left unmatched: 9. Germline V CDR1 and CDR2: LGHDT, YNNKEL (reference sequence). The CDR3 is 17 amino acids. The CDR3 is CASSPPGTSVFTDTQYF. In DNA form, the CDR3 reads TGTGCCAGCAGCCCCCCCGGGACTAGCGTCTTCACAGATACGCAGTATTTT.

The genes are TRBV27 and TRBJ2-2; TRBD2 agrees at 10 bases. CDR3 size: 14 residues. J lost 3 bases, V lost 7 bases, and 2 bases had no gene match. Germline V gene sequence: CDR1 MNHEY, CDR2 SMNVEV (reference sequence). For the CDR3, the DNA is TGTGCCAGCAAACTAGCGGGGTACACCGGGGAGCTGTTTTTT. It translates to CASKLAGYTGELFF.

This clone is a singleton in its sample. The V and J genes are TRBV6-2 or TRBV6-3 and TRBJ2-3, with TRBD2 matching 13 bases. With V trimmed by 2 bases and J by 2 bases, 1 base remained unmatched. This CDR3 region has 16 residues. CDR1 MNHEY and CDR2 SVGEGT come from the germline V gene. CDR3 sequence reads: CASSYGTSGTTDTQYF. CDR3 nucleotide sequence: TGTGCCAGCAGTTACGGGACTAGCGGGACCACAGATACGCAGTATTTT.

The gene calls are TRBV15 and TRBJ1-1; D is unresolved. CDR1 LNHNV and CDR2 YYDKDF come from the germline V gene (reference sequence). The CDR3 is 14 amino acids. V was cut by 0 bases and J by 3 bases, with 8 bases left in between. The CDR3 coding sequence is TGTGCCACCAGCAGAGATAGTGAGTACACTGAAGCTTTCTTT. Amino acid sequence: CATSRDSEYTEAFF.

This rearrangement joins TRBV28 to TRBJ1-1; 9 bases match TRBD1. Trimming cost V 7 bases and J 7 bases; bases outside gene matches: 4. Germline CDR1 and CDR2: MDHEN and SYDVKM. The CDR3 sequence is 12 residues long. The CDR3 sequence: CASITGGGEAFF. DNA of the CDR3: TGTGCCAGCATAACAGGGGGCGGTGAAGCTTTCTTT. The full variable domain, rest sourced from reference TRBV28 and TRBJ1-1, is DVKVTQSSRYLVKRTGEKVFLECVQDMDHENMFWYRQDPGLGLRLIYFSYDVKMKEKGDIPEGYSVSREKKERFSLILESASTNQTSMYLCASITGGGEAFFGQGTRLTVV.

V is TRBV27 and J is TRBJ2-6; 9 bases line up with TRBD1. Germline assignment: CDR1 MNHEY and CDR2 SMNVEV (reference sequence). CDR3 size: 19 residues. V shed 1 base and J 0 bases; nucleotides not matched to a gene: 7. The CDR3 DNA reads as TGTGCCAGCAGTTTATACGGACAGGGGATCAGCTCTGGGGCCAACGTCCTGACTTTC. Its translation is CASSLYGQGISSGANVLTF. Variable domain in full (rest from reference TRBV27 and TRBJ2-6): EAQVTQNPRYLITVTGKKLTVTCSQNMNHEYMSWYRQDPGLGLRQIYYSMNVEVTDKGDVPEGYKVSRKEKRNFPLILESPSPNQTSLYFCASSLYGQGISSGANVLTFGAGSRLTVL.

V usage is TRBV6-5 and J usage is TRBJ1-1, with TRBD1 identical over 11 bases. CDR3 length equals 15 residues. In germline, CDR1 is MNHEY, CDR2 SVGAGI. Germline trimming cut 8 bases from V and 4 bases from J; bases unmatched to any gene: 9. The CDR3, as DNA: TGTGCCAGCTCGAGATCCGGGACAGGGGGCACTGAAGCTTTCTTT. Its protein is CASSRSGTGGTEAFF.

The V and J genes are TRBV4-2 and TRBJ1-4; possible D gene TRBD1, 6 bases. V was trimmed by 4 bases and J by 8 bases, leaving 20 bases between them. The length of the CDR3 is 16 residues. Germline lookup yields CDR1 LGHNA and CDR2 YNFKEQ. The CDR3 region is CASSPARTVGGEKLFF. The CDR3, as DNA: TGTGCCAGCAGCCCAGCCCGGACAGTAGGAGGAGAAAAACTGTTTTTT.

The chain is built from TRBV10-2 and TRBJ1-3, with D tentatively TRBD1 (6 bases). Trimming removed 6 bases from V and 4 bases from J, with 13 bases in between. CDR1 and CDR2 from the germline V gene are WSHSY and SAAADI. This CDR3 region has 14 residues. CDR3 sequence: CASSPGGQGNTIYF. The CDR3 region has the DNA TGCGCCAGCAGCCCTGGGGGGCAAGGAAACACCATATATTTT.

The genes are TRBV6-2 or TRBV6-3 and TRBJ1-5; D is undetermined. The CDR3 totals 17 residues. Trimming removed 0 bases from V and 0 bases from J, with 12 bases in between. Germline V gives CDR1 MNHEY, CDR2 SVGEGT. CDR3 residues: CASSYSGRAASNQPQHF. The CDR3 nucleotides are TGTGCCAGCAGTTACTCAGGGAGGGCAGCTAGCAATCAGCCCCAGCATTTT.

The chain has TRBV20-1 and TRBJ1-2; D unresolved. Germline V gives CDR1 DFQATT, CDR2 SNEGSKA (reference sequence). Trimming pared 6 bases from V and 8 bases from J, leaving 10 bases between. CDR3 length: 10 amino acids. CDR3 DNA sequence: TGCAGTGCCCAGACTGGGGGCTACACCTTC. Amino acids: CSAQTGGYTF.

This chain uses TRBV27 with TRBJ1-1; D gene uncertain. CDR1 is MNHEY, CDR2 SMNVEV, per germline (reference sequence). CDR3 length: 13 residues. V lost 6 bases to trimming and J lost 6 bases, with 14 bases between them. The CDR3 nucleotides are TGTGCCAGCAGGTCTTCAGCACCTCCTGAAGCTTTCTTT. Protein: CASRSSAPPEAFF.

The V and J genes are TRBV5-6 and TRBJ1-6; TRBD1 aligns across 9 bases. CDR1 SGHDT and CDR2 YYEEEE come from the germline V gene. V gave up 4 bases and J gave up 7 bases; unmatched junction bases: 12. The CDR3 has 17 residues. For the CDR3, the DNA is TGTGCCAGCAGCCATCCGGGACAGGGTAACATCAATTCACCCCTCCACTTT. It yields the protein CASSHPGQGNINSPLHF. Using reference TRBV5-6 and TRBJ1-6 for the parts outside the CDR3, the full variable domain is DAGVTQSPTHLIKTRGQQVTLRCSPKSGHDTVSWYQQALGQGPQFIFQYYEEEERQRGNFPDRFSGHQFPNYSSELNVNALLLGDSALYLCASSHPGQGNINSPLHFGNGTRLTVT.

Only one count was recorded for this clone. The chain combines TRBV2 with TRBJ2-7; the D is unclear. This CDR3 has 11 amino acids. CDR1 is SNHLY, CDR2 FYNNEI, per germline. CDR3 protein: CASSLSFEQYV. Written as DNA, the CDR3 is TGTGCCAGCAGTCTATCCTTCGAGCAGTACGTC.

On this clone: The junction and the germline gene differ at one end; a read error may be behind it. V usage is TRBV7-7 and J usage is TRBJ1-2; D gene unclear. The CDR3 runs 13 residues. Germline V gives CDR1 SSHAT, CDR2 FNYEAQ (reference sequence). The CDR3 nucleotides are TGTGCTAGCAGCTTAGAGGTGGACTATGGCTACACCTTC. Protein: CASSLEVDYGYTF.

This chain links TRBV29-1 with TRBJ1-2; D is possibly TRBD1 (6 bases). V lost 6 bases and J 6 bases, leaving 8 bases between the germline ends. Germline CDR1 is SQVTM and CDR2 is ANQGSEA. The CDR3 is 10 amino acids. CDR3 DNA: TGCAGCGTGGGACAAGATGGCTACACCTTC. Translation: CSVGQDGYTF.

A few counts support this clone. The chain uses TRBV20-1 and TRBJ2-1; D is undetermined. This CDR3 is 11 amino acids long. Germline lookup yields CDR1 DFQATT and CDR2 SNEGSKA (reference sequence). Trimming shortened V by 3 bases and J by 3 bases, and 3 bases separated the two germline ends. As DNA, the CDR3 is TGCAGTGCTAGCGTCTACAATGAGCAGTTCTTC. It translates to CSASVYNEQFF.

V usage is TRBV19 and J usage is TRBJ1-3; no clear D gene. CDR3 length: 13 residues. The ends were cut back, 6 bases at V and 0 bases at J, with 6 bases in the middle. The germline V gene has CDR1 LNHDA and CDR2 SQIVND (reference sequence). CDR3 nucleotides: TGTGCCAGTAGGGATTACTCTGGAAACACCATATATTTT. Protein sequence: CASRDYSGNTIYF.

This clone was recorded only once. The chain employs TRBV4-2 and TRBJ2-1; TRBD2 aligns across 9 bases. V trimming: 0 bases; J trimming: 5 bases; junction bases outside the gene matches: 8. There are 17 residues in the CDR3. From germline, CDR1 is LGHNA and CDR2 YNFKEQ. For the CDR3, the DNA is TGTGCCAGCAGCCAAGAGACCCTAGCGGGAATCCACAATGAGCAGTTCTTC. Translating gives CASSQETLAGIHNEQFF.

The CDR3 sequence: CASSPSGEGEKLFF. The DNA for the CDR3 is TGTGCCAGCAGCCCCTCAGGGGAGGGAGAAAAACTGTTTTTT. J is TRBJ1-4 and V is TRBV4-2; D possibly corresponds to TRBD1 (6 bases). CDR3 length equals 14 residues. V was trimmed by 4 bases and J by 8 bases, leaving 14 bases between them. Germline CDR1 is LGHNA and CDR2 is YNFKEQ.

The chain links TRBV5-1 to TRBJ1-2; D is uncertain. V was clipped by 0 bases and J by 5 bases, with 8 bases between them. Per germline, CDR1 SGHRS and CDR2 YFSETQ. CDR3 length: 13 amino acids. CDR3 sequence reads: CASSLALGYGYTF. Here the CDR3 DNA reads TGCGCCAGCAGCTTGGCTCTCGGGTATGGCTACACCTTC. The whole variable domain, remainder taken from reference TRBV5-1 and TRBJ1-2, is KAGVTQTPRYLIKTRGQQVTLSCSPISGHRSVSWYQQTPGQGLQFLFEYFSETQRNKGNFPGRFSGRQFSNSRSEMNVSTLELGDSALYLCASSLALGYGYTFGSGTRLTVV.

The rearrangement links TRBV19 to TRBJ2-1, with D tentatively TRBD2 (6 bases). V was shortened by 5 bases and J by 8 bases, with 13 bases between the two germline ends. The length of the CDR3 is 13 residues. Germline CDR1 and CDR2: LNHDA and SQIVND (reference sequence). CDR3 amino acids: CASSGQAGYEQFF. The CDR3, as DNA: TGTGCCAGTAGTGGCCAAGCGGGCTATGAGCAGTTCTTC. Supplemented by reference TRBV19 and TRBJ2-1, the full variable domain reads DGGITQSPKYLFRKEGQNVTLSCEQNLNHDAMYWYRQDPGQGLRLIYYSQIVNDFQKGDIAEGYSVSREKKESFPLTVTSAQKNPTAFYLCASSGQAGYEQFFGPGTRLTVL.

The chain has TRBV19 and TRBJ1-2, with 7 bases that match TRBD1. This CDR3 has 14 residues. In germline, CDR1 is LNHDA, CDR2 SQIVND (reference sequence). V was pared by 6 bases and J by 5 bases, with 9 bases of the junction left unmatched. Here the CDR3 DNA reads TGTGCCAGTAGAGACAGGGCGGGCTTTTATGGCTACACCTTC. It yields the protein CASRDRAGFYGYTF. Full variable domain (outside the CDR3, taken from reference TRBV19 and TRBJ1-2): DGGITQSPKYLFRKEGQNVTLSCEQNLNHDAMYWYRQDPGQGLRLIYYSQIVNDFQKGDIAEGYSVSREKKESFPLTVTSAQKNPTAFYLCASRDRAGFYGYTFGSGTRLTVV.

This chain uses TRBV15 with TRBJ1-6; D is ambiguous. The CDR3 sequence is 13 residues long. Germline CDR1 is LNHNV and CDR2 is YYDKDF (reference sequence). Trimming took 2 bases from V and 7 from J, leaving 6 bases between them. CDR3 residues: CATSRLVNSPLHF. The CDR3, as DNA: TGTGCCACCAGCAGACTAGTCAATTCACCCCTCCACTTT.

The chain joins TRBV19 to TRBJ2-2; D is possibly TRBD1 or TRBD2 (5 bases each). The V end lost 7 bases, the J end lost 6 bases, and 9 bases lay between the germline ends. The germline CDR1 and CDR2 sequences are LNHDA and SQIVND (reference sequence). The CDR3 consists of 12 residues. The CDR3 nucleotides are TGTGCCAGTATCGGGACCGCCGGGGAGCTGTTTTTT. Its protein is CASIGTAGELFF.

The V gene is TRBV7-7, the J gene TRBJ2-2, with D maybe TRBD1 (5 bases). In germline, CDR1 is SSHAT, CDR2 FNYEAQ (reference sequence). The V gene lost 5 bases and the J gene lost 2 bases, with 12 bases spanning the gap. CDR3 length: 15 residues. CDR3 loop: CASSKGQGNTGELFF. In nucleotides, the CDR3 is TGTGCCAGCAGCAAAGGGCAGGGTAACACCGGGGAGCTGTTTTTT. Looking up the rest from reference TRBV7-7 and TRBJ2-2 gives the full variable domain: GAGVSQSPRYKVTKRGQDVTLRCDPISSHATLYWYQQALGQGPEFLTYFNYEAQPDKSGLPSDRFSAERPEGSISTLTIQRTEQRDSAMYRCASSKGQGNTGELFFGEGSRLTVL.

This clone came up a few times. This chain uses TRBV18 with TRBJ1-6; a weak D match, TRBD1 (6 bases). This CDR3 is 15 amino acids long. V was trimmed by 6 bases and J by 10 bases, leaving 19 bases between them. Germline assignment: CDR1 KGHSH and CDR2 LQKENI. CDR3 amino acids: CASSEDGGRWSPLHF. The CDR3 DNA is TGTGCCAGCTCCGAAGATGGGGGGCGTTGGTCACCCCTCCACTTT.